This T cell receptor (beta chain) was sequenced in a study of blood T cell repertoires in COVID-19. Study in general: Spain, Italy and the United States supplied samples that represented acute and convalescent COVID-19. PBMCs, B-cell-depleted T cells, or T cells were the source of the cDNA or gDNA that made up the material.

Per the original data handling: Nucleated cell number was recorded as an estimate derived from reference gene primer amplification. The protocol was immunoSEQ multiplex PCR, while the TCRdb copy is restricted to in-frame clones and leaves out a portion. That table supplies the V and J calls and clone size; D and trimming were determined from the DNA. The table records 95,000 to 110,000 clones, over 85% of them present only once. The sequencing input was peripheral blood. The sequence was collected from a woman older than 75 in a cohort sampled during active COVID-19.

As DNA, the CDR3 is TGTGCTAGTGGTAGGGGTTTAAACACTGAAGCTTTCTTT. It translates to CASGRGLNTEAFF. The chain combines TRBV12-5 with TRBJ1-1, with a possible D match to TRBD1 (5 bases). The ends were cut back, 5 bases at V and 2 bases at J, with 9 bases in the middle. Looked up from germline, CDR1 is LGHNT and CDR2 is FRNRAP. This CDR3 has 13 residues.